Presented here are 14 T cell receptor beta chains from one specimen sequenced in a study of radiation and T cells in renal cell carcinoma. The time point denotes: baseline pretreatment blood. The treatment here: 15 Gy SBRT to primary tumor, nephrectomy 4 weeks later. Assay used: immunoSEQ multiplex PCR; TCRdb lists only in-frame clones, some missing. This table holds 150,000 or so clones, about 85% found once. The sequences come from blood, collected from a patient whose treatment included radiotherapy and nephrectomy. The origin of the receptors is an older woman with renal cell carcinoma.

This chain joins TRBV25-1 and TRBJ1-2; no clear D. Germline lookup yields CDR1 MGHDK and CDR2 SYGVNS. V was pared by 6 bases and J by 0 bases, with 14 bases between. The CDR3 is 15 residues long. The CDR3 spells CASRGRSIANYGYTF. The CDR3 DNA reads TGTGCCAGCAGAGGTCGGAGTATAGCTAACTATGGCTACACCTTC.

The genes are TRBV6-5 and TRBJ2-1; TRBD2 matches at 11 bases. From germline, CDR1 is MNHEY and CDR2 SVGAGI. CDR3 length: 16 residues. V was pared by 4 bases and J by 5 bases, with 7 bases of the junction left unmatched. CDR3 in DNA: TGTGCCAGCAGTTTAACCGGGACTAGCGGTCACAATGAGCAGTTCTTC. Amino acids: CASSLTGTSGHNEQFF.

This clone was counted between two and nine times. This chain links TRBV7-2 with TRBJ2-2; D unresolved. V shed 2 bases and J shed 1 base, with 2 bases lying between them. The germline V gene has CDR1 SGHTA and CDR2 FQGNSA. The CDR3 is made up of 13 amino acids. The CDR3, as DNA: TGTGCCAGCAGCTTAAGGAACACCGGGGAGCTGTTTTTT. Amino acid sequence: CASSLRNTGELFF. The full variable domain, with the rest looked up from reference TRBV7-2 and TRBJ2-2, is GAGVSQSPSNKVTEKGKDVELRCDPISGHTALYWYRQSLGQGLEFLIYFQGNSAPDKSGLPSDRFSAERTGGSVSTLTIQRTQQEDSAVYLCASSLRNTGELFFGEGSRLTVL.

V usage is TRBV6-1 and J usage is TRBJ2-1, with D tentatively TRBD1 (5 bases). CDR3 length: 13 amino acids. With 2 bases removed from V and 9 bases from J, the gap between germline ends came to 11 bases. Germline loops: CDR1 MNHNS, CDR2 SASEGT. The DNA for the CDR3 is TGTGCCAGCAGTGAATGGGTCAGGGCTGAGCAGTTCTTC. Translation gives CASSEWVRAEQFF.

CDR3 amino acids: CASSQVLSSNYGYTF. The CDR3 coding sequence is TGCGCCAGCAGCCAAGTGCTTTCTTCTAACTATGGCTACACCTTC. The chain couples TRBV4-1 to TRBJ1-2; D ambiguous. Trimming stripped 1 base from V and 0 bases from J, with 9 bases between. Germline-derived CDR1 and CDR2 are MGHRA and YSYEKL. The CDR3 is made up of 15 amino acids.

This chain links TRBV6-1 with TRBJ2-2; the D is unclear. V lost 2 bases and J 4 bases, leaving 14 bases between the germline ends. This CDR3 spans 16 amino acids. Germline-derived CDR1 and CDR2 are MNHNS and SASEGT. The CDR3 spells CASSEIPVHFTGELFF. CDR3 coding DNA: TGTGCCAGCAGTGAAATCCCGGTACATTTCACCGGGGAGCTGTTTTTT.

The chain combines TRBV28 with TRBJ1-1; 9 nucleotides line up with TRBD1. This CDR3 spans 14 amino acids. Germline CDR1 MDHEN, CDR2 SYDVKM. J lost 4 bases, V lost 9 bases, and 9 bases had no gene match. CDR3 in DNA: TGTGCCAGTACTACAGGGGGCCCGACCACTGAAGCTTTCTTT. Translating it yields CASTTGGPTTEAFF.

The V gene is TRBV5-1, the J gene TRBJ2-5; D possibly corresponds to TRBD2 (6 bases). CDR1 and CDR2 from the germline V gene are SGHRS and YFSETQ. V gave up 0 bases and J gave up 3 bases, with 9 bases separating them. This CDR3 is built from 14 residues. This CDR3 is CASSLGPGEETQYF. The CDR3 nucleotides are TGCGCCAGCAGCTTGGGTCCGGGGGAAGAGACCCAGTACTTC.

This clone showed up just a few times. The DNA for the CDR3 is TGTGCCAGCAGCTCCGGGCCAAGTGGTGGCTACACCTTC. Amino acid sequence: CASSSGPSGGYTF. The chain couples TRBV5-4 to TRBJ1-2; D gene uncertain. The CDR3 extends over 13 amino acids. Germline V gene data show CDR1 as SGHNT and CDR2 as YYREEE (reference sequence). The V gene lost 3 bases and the J gene lost 7 bases, with 13 bases spanning the gap.

CDR3 residues: CASSLDPGGYGELFF. In DNA, the CDR3 is TGTGCCAGCAGCTTAGACCCAGGGGGCTACGGGGAGCTGTTTTTT. The chain is built from TRBV7-2 and TRBJ2-2, with 8 positions matching TRBD1. From germline, CDR1 is SGHTA and CDR2 FQGNSA. The J segment lost 7 bases and the V segment lost 1 base, leaving 5 bases of the junction unmatched. The CDR3 length is 15 residues.

J is TRBJ1-1 and V is TRBV28, with 11 positions matching TRBD1. The V gene end was trimmed by 7 bases and the J gene end by 5 bases; junction bases not matched to a gene: 12. The CDR3 totals 16 residues. Germline CDR1 and CDR2: MDHEN and SYDVKM. In nucleotides, the CDR3 is TGTGCCAGCATCTCCCCACCGGGACAGGGGGGGACTGAAGCTTTCTTT. Translated: CASISPPGQGGTEAFF.

The rearrangement links TRBV7-9 to TRBJ1-4; D is unresolved. This CDR3 contains 12 residues. Germline V lookup: CDR1 SEHNR, CDR2 FQNEAQ (reference sequence). The V end lost 3 bases, the J end lost 7 bases, and 6 bases lay between the germline ends. The CDR3 bases are TGTGCCAGCAGCTTCCTGGGTGAAAAACTGTTTTTT. Translated: CASSFLGEKLFF.

This chain links TRBV19 with TRBJ2-3; 8 bases align to TRBD2. Germline lookup yields CDR1 LNHDA and CDR2 SQIVND (reference sequence). The CDR3 sequence is 15 residues long. The V segment lost 3 bases and the J segment 2 bases; nucleotides outside the gene matches: 4. This chain's CDR3 is CASSIGTRLTDTQYF. CDR3 DNA sequence: TGTGCCAGTAGTATCGGGACTAGGCTCACAGATACGCAGTATTTT.

The CDR3 is CASSLDGIDYEQYF. CDR3 DNA: TGTGCCAGCAGCTTAGATGGGATAGACTACGAGCAGTACTTC. The chain combines TRBV11-2 with TRBJ2-7; D gene unclear. V lost 0 bases and J lost 3, with 9 bases in between. This CDR3 contains 14 residues. The germline gives CDR1 SGHAT, CDR2 FQNNGV.